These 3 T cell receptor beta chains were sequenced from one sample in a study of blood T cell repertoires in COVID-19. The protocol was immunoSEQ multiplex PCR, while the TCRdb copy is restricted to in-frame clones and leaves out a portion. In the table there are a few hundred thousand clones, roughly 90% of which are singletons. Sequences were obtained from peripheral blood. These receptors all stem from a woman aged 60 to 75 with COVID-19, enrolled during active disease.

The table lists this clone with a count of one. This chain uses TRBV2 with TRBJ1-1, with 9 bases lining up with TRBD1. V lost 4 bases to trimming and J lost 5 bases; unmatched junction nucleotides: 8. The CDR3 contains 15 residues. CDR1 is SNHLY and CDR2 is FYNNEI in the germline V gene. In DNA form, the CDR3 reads TGTGCCAGCAGTGGACAGGGGGGGGCGAGGACTGAAGCTTTCTTT. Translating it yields CASSGQGGARTEAFF.

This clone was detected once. The CDR3 DNA follows: TGTGCCAGCAGCTTGGGCGGGGTGAACACCATATATTTT. Its translation is CASSLGGVNTIYF. The rearrangement uses TRBV5-4 and TRBJ1-3; D uncertain. Trimming cost V 0 bases and J 7 bases, with 8 bases left between them. The CDR3 is 13 amino acids. The germline gives CDR1 SGHNT, CDR2 YYREEE (reference sequence).

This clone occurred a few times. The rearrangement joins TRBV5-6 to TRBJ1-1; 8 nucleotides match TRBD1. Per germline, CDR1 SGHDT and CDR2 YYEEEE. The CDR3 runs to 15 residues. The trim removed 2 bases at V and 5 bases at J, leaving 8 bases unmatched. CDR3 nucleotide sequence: TGTGCCAGCAGCTTCGGGACAGGTGAAGGAACTGAAGCTTTCTTT. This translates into CASSFGTGEGTEAFF.